The 15 T cell receptor beta chains below were found in one sample sequenced in a study of shared clonotypes between healthy human individuals. Sequencing was performed with immunoSEQ multiplex PCR; in TCRdb, only in-frame clones are kept and a portion is missing. The data contain around 2.3 million clones, under 97% of them seen just once; the ten biggest clones take up 0.1% to 0.15%. The sequencing input was naive CD4+ T cells sorted from blood. Regarding subset: CD45RA+ positively selected. These receptors came from a man between 18 and 29 years old in good health.

The chain recombines TRBV7-2 with TRBJ1-1; the D is unclear. Trimming shortened V by 0 bases and J by 1 base, and 9 bases separated the two germline ends. There are 15 residues in the CDR3. From germline, CDR1 is SGHTA and CDR2 FQGNSA. The CDR3, as DNA: TGTGCCAGCAGCTTAGCAGGGTGGAAGAACACTGAAGCTTTCTTT. It codes for CASSLAGWKNTEAFF.

Concerning this clone itself: Other DNA sequences in the sample encode the same CDR3. This chain links TRBV6-1 with TRBJ1-5; a weak D match, TRBD1 (6 bases). Germline CDR1 reads MNHNS; CDR2 reads SASEGT. This CDR3 has 14 residues. Deletions cut 6 bases from V and 1 base from J, with 10 bases between. CDR3 amino acids: CASRVTGSNQPQHF. The CDR3 DNA reads TGTGCCAGCAGAGTAACAGGGAGCAATCAGCCCCAGCATTTT.

The chain carries TRBV15 and TRBJ2-7; perhaps D is TRBD1 or TRBD2 (5 bases each). V lost 0 bases to trimming and J lost 3 bases, with 18 bases between them. Germline V CDR1 and CDR2: LNHNV, YYDKDF (reference sequence). The CDR3 covers 17 residues. The CDR3 protein is CATSRDLAGTGFYEQYF. The CDR3 DNA reads TGTGCCACCAGCAGAGATTTGGCAGGGACGGGATTCTACGAGCAGTACTTC. Full variable domain (outside the CDR3, taken from reference TRBV15 and TRBJ2-7): DAMVIQNPRYQVTQFGKPVTLSCSQTLNHNVMYWYQQKSSQAPKLLFHYYDKDFNNEADTPDNFQSRRPNTSFCFLDIRSPGLGDTAMYLCATSRDLAGTGFYEQYFGPGTRLTVT.

The chain carries TRBV4-1 and TRBJ2-7; D is perhaps TRBD1 (6 bases). CDR3 length equals 15 residues. The V gene's germline CDR1 is MGHRA and CDR2 YSYEKL. With 0 bases removed from V and 4 bases from J, the gap between germline ends came to 13 bases. The chain's CDR3 is CASSQDLQGRYEQYF. DNA of the CDR3: TGCGCCAGCAGCCAAGATCTACAGGGTAGGTACGAGCAGTACTTC.

This clone was recorded only once. The genes are TRBV6-5 and TRBJ2-7; 8 bases agree with TRBD2. CDR3 length: 15 residues. Germline V CDR1 and CDR2: MNHEY, SVGAGI. V trimming: 6 bases; J trimming: 4 bases; junction bases outside the gene matches: 11. DNA for the CDR3: TGTGCCAGCAGACCGCCGGGACTAGTTCCTTACGAGCAGTACTTC. Translation gives CASRPPGLVPYEQYF.

This clone was detected only a few times. The gene calls are TRBV25-1 and TRBJ2-7; 10 nucleotides align to TRBD2. The germline CDR1 and CDR2 sequences are MGHDK and SYGVNS. The CDR3 has 15 residues. V shed 6 bases, J shed 3 bases, and the junction held 8 bases outside the gene matches. The CDR3 spells CASSPGGTSVYEQYF. DNA of the CDR3: TGTGCCAGCAGCCCTGGGGGGACTAGCGTCTACGAGCAGTACTTC.

In nucleotides, the CDR3 is TGCAGCGTTGCTCTTTTGCTGTGGGAGACCCAGTACTTC. Translating it yields CSVALLLWETQYF. The chain uses TRBV29-1 and TRBJ2-5; D is uncertain. Trimming pared 4 bases from V and 5 bases from J, leaving 14 bases between. The CDR3 is made up of 13 amino acids. Germline CDR1 and CDR2: SQVTM and ANQGSEA.

The chain carries TRBV7-9 and TRBJ2-7, with D unresolved. Per the germline V gene, CDR1 is SEHNR and CDR2 is FQNEAQ (reference sequence). The CDR3 has 12 residues. Trimming stripped 3 bases from V and 2 bases from J, with 5 bases between. CDR3 sequence reads: CASSFTAYEQYF. CDR3 nucleotides: TGTGCCAGCAGCTTTACCGCCTACGAGCAGTACTTC. Supplemented by reference TRBV7-9 and TRBJ2-7, the full variable domain reads DTGVSQNPRHKITKRGQNVTFRCDPISEHNRLYWYRQTLGQGPEFLTYFQNEAQLEKSRLLSDRFSAERPKGSFSTLEIQRTEQGDSAMYLCASSFTAYEQYFGPGTRLTVT.

A single count supports this clone. The chain has TRBV5-6 and TRBJ2-5; D gene unclear. The CDR3 contains 13 residues. The V and J ends lost 1 base and 1 base respectively, with 5 bases between them. From germline, CDR1 is SGHDT and CDR2 YYEEEE. The chain's CDR3 is CASSLLAQETQYF. Written as DNA, the CDR3 is TGTGCCAGCAGCTTGTTGGCCCAAGAGACCCAGTACTTC.

The gene calls are TRBV28 and TRBJ1-4, with D perhaps TRBD1 (6 bases). Germline loops: CDR1 MDHEN, CDR2 SYDVKM. V lost 6 bases to trimming and J lost 3 bases, with 11 bases between them. The CDR3 contains 14 residues. DNA of the CDR3: TGTGCCAGCAGCTGGCCAGGGGCTAATGAAAAACTGTTTTTT. Its translation: CASSWPGANEKLFF.

This clone was picked up one time. The chain is built from TRBV6-5 and TRBJ1-2, with D tentatively TRBD1 (6 bases). V shed 6 bases and J shed 1 base, with 15 bases lying between them. There are 15 residues in the CDR3. Germline assignment: CDR1 MNHEY and CDR2 SVGAGI. CDR3 DNA: TGTGCCAGCAGGCAGGAGACAGGCTTTAACTATGGCTACACCTTC. This encodes CASRQETGFNYGYTF.

A few counts support this clone. The sample holds other DNA sequences that translate to the same CDR3. The rearrangement joins TRBV10-3 to TRBJ1-2, with TRBD1 as a possible D gene (5 bases). Germline lookup yields CDR1 ENHRY and CDR2 SYGVKD. The V end was cut by 2 bases, the J end by 4 bases, with 5 bases between. The CDR3 length is 12 residues. CDR3 DNA: TGTGCCATCAGTGAGGACAGCTATGGCTACACCTTC. Protein product: CAISEDSYGYTF.

The genes are TRBV6-5 and TRBJ2-4; D gene unclear. The CDR3 sequence is 14 residues long. Between the trimmed V and J ends, which lost 8 bases and 0 bases, there was a span of 11 bases. The germline V gene encodes CDR1 MNHEY and CDR2 SVGAGI. The CDR3 loop reads CASGRALAKNIQYF. The CDR3 nucleotides read TGTGCCAGCGGACGGGCTTTAGCCAAAAACATTCAGTACTTC.

The chain uses TRBV9 and TRBJ2-7, with 7 bases identical to TRBD1. CDR1 and CDR2 (germline): SGDLS, YYNGEE. The ends lost 4 bases at V and 2 bases at J; junction bases unmatched: 6. This CDR3 spans 14 amino acids. The CDR3 DNA sequence: TGTGCCAGCAGCCCAACCCAGGGGGCCTACGAGCAGTACTTC. It yields the protein CASSPTQGAYEQYF. Supplemented by reference TRBV9 and TRBJ2-7, the full variable domain reads DSGVTQTPKHLITATGQRVTLRCSPRSGDLSVYWYQQSLDQGLQFLIQYYNGEERAKGNILERFSAQQFPDLHSELNLSSLELGDSALYFCASSPTQGAYEQYFGPGTRLTVT.

DNA for the CDR3: TGTGCCAGCACCCCAGGAGGGGGAAGAAACACTGAAGCTTTCTTT. As protein: CASTPGGGRNTEAFF. The chain carries TRBV6-1 and TRBJ1-1; the D gene is possibly TRBD1 (6 bases). Germline assignment: CDR1 MNHNS and CDR2 SASEGT. V was shortened by 7 bases and J by 2 bases, with 17 bases between the two germline ends. There are 15 residues in the CDR3.